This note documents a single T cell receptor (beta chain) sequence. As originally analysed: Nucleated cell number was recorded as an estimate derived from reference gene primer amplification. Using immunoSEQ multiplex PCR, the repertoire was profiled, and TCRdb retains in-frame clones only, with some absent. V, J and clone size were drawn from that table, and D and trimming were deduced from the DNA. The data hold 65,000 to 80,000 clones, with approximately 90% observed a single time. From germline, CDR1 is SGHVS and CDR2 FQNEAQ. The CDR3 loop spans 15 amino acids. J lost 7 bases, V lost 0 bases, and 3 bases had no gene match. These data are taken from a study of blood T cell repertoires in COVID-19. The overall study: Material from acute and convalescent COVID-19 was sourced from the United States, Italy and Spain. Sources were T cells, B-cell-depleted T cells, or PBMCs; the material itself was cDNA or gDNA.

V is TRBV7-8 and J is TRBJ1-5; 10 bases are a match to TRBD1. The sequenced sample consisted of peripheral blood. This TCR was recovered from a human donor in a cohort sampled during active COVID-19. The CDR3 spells CASSLAGTGDQPQHF. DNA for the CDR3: TGTGCCAGCAGCTTAGCCGGGACAGGGGACCAGCCCCAGCATTTT.